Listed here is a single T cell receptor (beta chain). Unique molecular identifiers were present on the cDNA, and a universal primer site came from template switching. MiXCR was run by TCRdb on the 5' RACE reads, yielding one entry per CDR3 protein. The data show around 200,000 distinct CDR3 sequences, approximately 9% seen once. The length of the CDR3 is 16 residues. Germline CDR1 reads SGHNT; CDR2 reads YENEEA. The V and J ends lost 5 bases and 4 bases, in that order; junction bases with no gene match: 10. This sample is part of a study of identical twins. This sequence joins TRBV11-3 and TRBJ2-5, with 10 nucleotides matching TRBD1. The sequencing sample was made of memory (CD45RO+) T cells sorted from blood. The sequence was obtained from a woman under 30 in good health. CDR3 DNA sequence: TGTGCCAGCAGCATAGGACAGGGGGTTTCAGGAGAGACCCAGTACTTC. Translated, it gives CASSIGQGVSGETQYF. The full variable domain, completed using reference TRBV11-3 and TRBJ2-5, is EAGVVQSPRYKIIEKKQPVAFWCNPISGHNTLYWYLQNLGQGPELLIRYENEEAVDDSQLPKDRFSAERLKGVDSTLKIQPAELGDSAVYLCASSIGQGVSGETQYFGPGTRLLVL.